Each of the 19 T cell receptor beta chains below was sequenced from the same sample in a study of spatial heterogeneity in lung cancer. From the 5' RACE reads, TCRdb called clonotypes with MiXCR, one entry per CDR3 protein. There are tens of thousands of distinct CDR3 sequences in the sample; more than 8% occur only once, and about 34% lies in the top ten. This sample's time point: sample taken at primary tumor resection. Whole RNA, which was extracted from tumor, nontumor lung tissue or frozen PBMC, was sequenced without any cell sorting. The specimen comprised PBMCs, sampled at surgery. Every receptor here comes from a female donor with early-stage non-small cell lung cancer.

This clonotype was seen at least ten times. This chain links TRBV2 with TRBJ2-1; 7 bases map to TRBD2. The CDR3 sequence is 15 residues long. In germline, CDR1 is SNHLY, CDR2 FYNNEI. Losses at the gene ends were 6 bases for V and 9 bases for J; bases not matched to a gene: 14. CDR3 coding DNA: TGTGCCAGCAGCCCCCTCGCGGGAGATTGGTCTGAGCAGTTCTTC. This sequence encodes CASSPLAGDWSEQFF.

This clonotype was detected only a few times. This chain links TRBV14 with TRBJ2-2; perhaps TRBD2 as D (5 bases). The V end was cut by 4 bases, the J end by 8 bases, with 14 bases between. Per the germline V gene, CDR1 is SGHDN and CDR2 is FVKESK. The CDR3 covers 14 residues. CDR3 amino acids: CASSLRGRLGELFF. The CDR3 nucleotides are TGTGCCAGCAGCCTTCGGGGAAGGTTGGGGGAGCTGTTTTTT.

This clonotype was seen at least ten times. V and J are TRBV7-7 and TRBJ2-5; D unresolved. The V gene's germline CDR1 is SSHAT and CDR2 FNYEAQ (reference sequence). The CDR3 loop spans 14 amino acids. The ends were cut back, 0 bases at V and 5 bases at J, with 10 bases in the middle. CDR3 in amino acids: CASSLAGLGETQYF. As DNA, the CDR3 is TGTGCCAGCAGCTTAGCGGGCTTGGGGGAGACCCAGTACTTC.

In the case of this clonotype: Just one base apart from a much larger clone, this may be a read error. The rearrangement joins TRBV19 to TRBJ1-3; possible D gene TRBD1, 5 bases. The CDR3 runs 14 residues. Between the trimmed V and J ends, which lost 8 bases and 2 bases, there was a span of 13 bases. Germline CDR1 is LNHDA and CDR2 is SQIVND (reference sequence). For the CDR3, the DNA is TGTGCCAGTTGTTCTCTGACAGCTGGAAACACCATATATTTT. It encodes CASCSLTAGNTIYF.

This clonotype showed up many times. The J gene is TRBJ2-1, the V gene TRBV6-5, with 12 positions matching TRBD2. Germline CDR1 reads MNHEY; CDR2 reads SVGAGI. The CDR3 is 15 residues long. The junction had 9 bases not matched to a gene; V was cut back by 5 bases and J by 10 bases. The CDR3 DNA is TGTGCCAGCAGTCATCTAGCGGGAGGGGGACGAGAGCAGTTCTTC. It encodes CASSHLAGGGREQFF.

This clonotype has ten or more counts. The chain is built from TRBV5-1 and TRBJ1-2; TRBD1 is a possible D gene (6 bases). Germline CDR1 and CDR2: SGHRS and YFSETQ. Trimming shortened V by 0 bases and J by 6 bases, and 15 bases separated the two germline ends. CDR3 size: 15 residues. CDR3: CASSLERRGTNGYTF. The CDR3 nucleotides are TGCGCCAGCAGCTTGGAGCGCAGGGGAACGAATGGCTACACCTTC.

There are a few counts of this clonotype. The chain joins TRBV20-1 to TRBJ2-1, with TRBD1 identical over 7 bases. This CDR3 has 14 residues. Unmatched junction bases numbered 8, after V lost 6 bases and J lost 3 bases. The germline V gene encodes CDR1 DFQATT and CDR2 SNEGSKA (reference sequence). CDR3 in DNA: TGCAGTGCCCTCGACAGGGTGTACTACAATGAGCAGTTCTTC. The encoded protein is CSALDRVYYNEQFF.

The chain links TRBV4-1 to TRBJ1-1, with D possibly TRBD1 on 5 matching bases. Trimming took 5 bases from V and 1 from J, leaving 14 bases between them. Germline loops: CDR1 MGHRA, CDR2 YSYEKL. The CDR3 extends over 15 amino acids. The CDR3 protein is CASSNPAGKNTEAFF. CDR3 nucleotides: TGCGCCAGCAGCAACCCTGCAGGGAAGAACACTGAAGCTTTCTTT.

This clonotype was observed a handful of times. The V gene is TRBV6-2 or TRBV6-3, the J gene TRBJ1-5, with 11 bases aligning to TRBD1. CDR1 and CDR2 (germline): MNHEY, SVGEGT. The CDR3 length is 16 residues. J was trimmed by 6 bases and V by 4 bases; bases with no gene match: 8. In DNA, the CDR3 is TGTGCCAGCAGTTCGGACAGGGGGCGCCGGGGTCAGCCCCAGCATTTT. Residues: CASSSDRGRRGQPQHF.

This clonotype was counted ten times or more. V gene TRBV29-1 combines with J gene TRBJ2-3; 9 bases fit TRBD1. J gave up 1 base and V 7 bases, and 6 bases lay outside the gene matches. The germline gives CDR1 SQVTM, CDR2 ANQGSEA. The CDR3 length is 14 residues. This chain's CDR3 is CSGTGGAGTDTQYF. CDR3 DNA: TGCAGCGGAACAGGGGGCGCGGGCACAGATACGCAGTATTTT.

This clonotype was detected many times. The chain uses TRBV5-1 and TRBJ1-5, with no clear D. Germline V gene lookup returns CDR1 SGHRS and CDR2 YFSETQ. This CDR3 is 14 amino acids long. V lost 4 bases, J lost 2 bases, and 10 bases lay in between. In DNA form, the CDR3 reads TGCGCCAGCAGCCCCGACACAGGCAATCAGCCCCAGCATTTT. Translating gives CASSPDTGNQPQHF.

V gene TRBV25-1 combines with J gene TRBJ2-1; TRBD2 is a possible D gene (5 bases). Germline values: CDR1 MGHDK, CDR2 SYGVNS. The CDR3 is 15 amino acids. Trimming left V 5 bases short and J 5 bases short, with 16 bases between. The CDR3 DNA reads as TGTGCCAGCAGTAGAAGGAGGTATCGAAACAATGAGCAGTTCTTC. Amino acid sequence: CASSRRRYRNNEQFF.

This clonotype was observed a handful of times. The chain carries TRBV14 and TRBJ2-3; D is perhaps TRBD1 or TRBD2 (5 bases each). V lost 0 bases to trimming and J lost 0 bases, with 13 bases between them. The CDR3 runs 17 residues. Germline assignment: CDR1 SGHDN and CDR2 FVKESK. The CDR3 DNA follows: TGTGCCAGCAGCCAAGATCGGGGCTTGGCTAGCACAGATACGCAGTATTTT. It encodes CASSQDRGLASTDTQYF. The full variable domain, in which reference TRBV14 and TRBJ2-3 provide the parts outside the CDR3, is EAGVTQFPSHSVIEKGQTVTLRCDPISGHDNLYWYRRVMGKEIKFLLHFVKESKQDESGMPNNRFLAERTGGTYSTLKVQPAELEDSGVYFCASSQDRGLASTDTQYFGPGTRLTVL.

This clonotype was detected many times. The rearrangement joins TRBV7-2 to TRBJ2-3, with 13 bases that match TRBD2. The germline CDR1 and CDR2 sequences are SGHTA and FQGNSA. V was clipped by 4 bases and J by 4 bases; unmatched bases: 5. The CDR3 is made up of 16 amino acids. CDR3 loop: CASSSGLAGVADTQYF. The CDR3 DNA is TGTGCCAGCAGCTCAGGACTAGCGGGAGTGGCAGATACGCAGTATTTT. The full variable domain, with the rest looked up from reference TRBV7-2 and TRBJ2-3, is GAGVSQSPSNKVTEKGKDVELRCDPISGHTALYWYRQSLGQGLEFLIYFQGNSAPDKSGLPSDRFSAERTGGSVSTLTIQRTQQEDSAVYLCASSSGLAGVADTQYFGPGTRLTVL.

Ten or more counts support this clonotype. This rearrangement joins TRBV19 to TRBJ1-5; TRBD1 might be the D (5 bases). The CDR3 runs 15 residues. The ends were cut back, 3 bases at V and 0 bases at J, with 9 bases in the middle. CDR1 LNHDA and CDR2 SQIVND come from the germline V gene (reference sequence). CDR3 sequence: CASSIGGGSNQPQHF. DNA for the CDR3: TGTGCCAGTAGTATCGGCGGGGGTAGCAATCAGCCCCAGCATTTT.

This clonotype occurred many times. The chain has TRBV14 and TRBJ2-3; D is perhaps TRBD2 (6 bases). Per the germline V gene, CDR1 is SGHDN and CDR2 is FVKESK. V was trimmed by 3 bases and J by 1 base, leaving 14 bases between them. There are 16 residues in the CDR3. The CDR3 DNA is TGTGCCAGCAGCCAGCTCGGACTATTTGGCACAGATACGCAGTATTTT. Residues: CASSQLGLFGTDTQYF.

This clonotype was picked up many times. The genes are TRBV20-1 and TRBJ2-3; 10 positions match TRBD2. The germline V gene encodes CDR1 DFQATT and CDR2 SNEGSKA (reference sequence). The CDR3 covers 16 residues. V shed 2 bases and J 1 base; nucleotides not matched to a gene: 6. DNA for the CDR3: TGCAGTGCTAGAACGCAAGGGACTAGCGGCACAGATACGCAGTATTTT. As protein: CSARTQGTSGTDTQYF.

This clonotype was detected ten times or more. The CDR3 nucleotides are TGTGCCAGCAGAAACCCAAAGGACAGGGTTTTTTTCAATGAGCAGTTCTTC. Its protein product is CASRNPKDRVFFNEQFF. This chain uses TRBV27 with TRBJ2-1; TRBD1 matches 8 bases. The J segment lost 6 bases and the V segment lost 6 bases, leaving 16 bases of the junction unmatched. The CDR3 runs 17 residues. Germline V gene data show CDR1 as MNHEY and CDR2 as SMNVEV (reference sequence).

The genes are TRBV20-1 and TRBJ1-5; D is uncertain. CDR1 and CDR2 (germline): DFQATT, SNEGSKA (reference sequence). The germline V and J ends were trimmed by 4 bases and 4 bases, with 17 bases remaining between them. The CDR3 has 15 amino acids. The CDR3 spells CSATPYIPANQPQHF. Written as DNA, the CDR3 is TGCAGTGCTACACCTTACATCCCCGCAAATCAGCCCCAGCATTTT.